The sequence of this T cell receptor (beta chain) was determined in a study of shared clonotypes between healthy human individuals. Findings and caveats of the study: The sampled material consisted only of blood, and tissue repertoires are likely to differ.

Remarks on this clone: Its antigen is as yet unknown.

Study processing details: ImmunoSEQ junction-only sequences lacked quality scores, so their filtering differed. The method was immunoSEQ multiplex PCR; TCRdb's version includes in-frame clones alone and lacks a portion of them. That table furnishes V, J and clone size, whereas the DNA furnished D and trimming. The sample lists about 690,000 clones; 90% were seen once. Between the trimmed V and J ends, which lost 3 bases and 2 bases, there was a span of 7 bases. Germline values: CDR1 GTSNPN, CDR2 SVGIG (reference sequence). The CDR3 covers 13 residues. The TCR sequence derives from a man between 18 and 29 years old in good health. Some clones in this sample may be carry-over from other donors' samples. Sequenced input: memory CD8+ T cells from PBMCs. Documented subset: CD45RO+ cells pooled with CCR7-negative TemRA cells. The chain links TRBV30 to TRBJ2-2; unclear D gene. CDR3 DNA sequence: TGTGCCTGGAGGGCCACCAACACCGGGGAGCTGTTTTTT. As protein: CAWRATNTGELFF.